This T cell receptor beta chain was sequenced in a study of shared clonotypes between healthy human individuals. TCRdb's copy holds only in-frame clones and misses some; the assay was immunoSEQ multiplex PCR. The sample includes more than 400,000 clones, around 73% seen only once; the top ten take 12%. This CDR3 has 15 residues. Germline trimming cut 4 bases from V and 6 bases from J; bases unmatched to any gene: 10. CDR1 and CDR2 (germline): SGHNT, YYREEE (reference sequence). This receptor was obtained from a woman aged 40 to 50 in good health. Some clones in this sample may be carry-over from other donors' samples. The chain is built from TRBV5-4 and TRBJ2-1; 7 bases align to TRBD2. The sequenced material came from PBMCs. The CDR3 DNA follows: TGTGCCAGCAGCCTAGGACTAGTTGGATCCAATGAGCAGTTCTTC. Residues: CASSLGLVGSNEQFF.